This is a list of T cell receptor beta chains from one sample in a study of a mutant IDH1 vaccine in newly diagnosed glioma. Produced via immunoSEQ multiplex PCR; TCRdb's table is partial and in-frame only. The repertoire holds tens of thousands of clones, with roughly four fifths as singletons. The antigens of these receptors remain unknown. This material consisted of PBMCs, taken from a glioma patient whose treatment included an IDH1 peptide vaccine. These receptors were taken from a woman in her forties or fifties with glioma. Each CDR3 is given with its conserved first and last residue. D genes are given only for firm matches. The size entry is marked missing in some rows and otherwise reads once, few, many or a size class.

V,J,size,D,CDR3,DNA
TRBV2,TRBJ2-1,-,-,CASRNSPYNEQFF,TGTGCCAGCAGAAACAGTCCCTACAATGAGCAGTTCTTC
TRBV5-1,TRBJ2-7,-,TRBD1,CASSPPGQGNEQYF,TGCGCCAGCAGCCCACCGGGACAGGGTAACGAGCAGTACTTC
TRBV30,TRBJ1-4,few,-,CAWSPFATTNEKLFF,TGTGCCTGGAGCCCCTTTGCCACAACTAATGAAAAACTGTTTTTT
TRBV6-4,TRBJ2-1,-,TRBD1,CASSPGTGGNEQFF,TGTGCCAGCAGTCCCGGGACAGGGGGCAATGAGCAGTTCTTC
TRBV14,TRBJ2-3,-,-,CASSQLPADTQYF,TGTGCCAGCAGCCAACTGCCAGCAGATACGCAGTATTTT
TRBV19,TRBJ1-2,-,-,CASTLRTPTNYGYTF,TGTGCCAGTACCCTTAGGACACCTACTAACTATGGCTACACCTTC
TRBV2,TRBJ1-1,-,TRBD1,CASSAGQGVEAFF,TGTGCCAGCAGCGCGGGACAGGGCGTTGAAGCTTTCTTT
TRBV7-7,TRBJ2-5,once,-,CASSLGAGRPVRETQYF,TGTGCTAGCAGCTTAGGGGCGGGACGACCCGTTAGGGAGACCCAGTACTTC
TRBV5-1,TRBJ1-1,-,-,CASSLGRAKTEAFF,TGCGCCAGCAGCTTGGGTAGGGCAAAAACTGAAGCTTTCTTT
TRBV10-3,TRBJ2-1,once,TRBD2,CAISGAGTSGGNEQFF,TGTGCCATCAGTGGAGCCGGGACTAGCGGGGGCAATGAGCAGTTCTTC
TRBV5-8,TRBJ1-1,-,-,CASSLGSLSGGGEAFF,TGTGCCAGCAGCTTAGGCAGTTTGAGCGGAGGGGGTGAAGCTTTCTTT
TRBV4-1,TRBJ1-4,-,-,CASSQDAQLGEKLFF,TGCGCCAGCAGCCAAGATGCCCAGTTGGGAGAAAAACTGTTTTTT
TRBV9,TRBJ2-5,-,-,CASSVGVREETQYF,TGTGCCAGCAGCGTAGGGGTTAGAGAAGAGACCCAGTACTTC
TRBV13,TRBJ1-5,-,-,CASSRARKEPQHF,TGTGCCAGCAGCCGGGCCCGTAAAGAGCCCCAGCATTTT
TRBV4-3,TRBJ1-2,-,-,CASSQDREGNYYGYTF,TGCGCCAGCAGCCAAGATAGGGAGGGGAATTACTATGGCTACACCTTC
TRBV4-1,TRBJ2-7,once,-,CASSQSSGGRSYEQYF,TGCGCCAGCAGCCAAAGCTCTGGGGGGCGCTCCTACGAGCAGTACTTC
TRBV23-1,TRBJ1-2,-,-,CASSQSAVGAGYTF,TGCGCCAGCAGTCAATCGGCAGTCGGGGCTGGCTACACCTTC
TRBV7-9,TRBJ2-7,-,TRBD1,CASSLARTGDEQYF,TGTGCCAGCAGCTTAGCGAGGACAGGGGACGAGCAGTACTTC
TRBV19,TRBJ1-2,-,-,CASKYARDYGYTF,TGTGCCAGTAAATACGCCAGGGACTATGGCTACACCTTC
TRBV27,TRBJ2-7,-,TRBD1,CASSLQGANEQYF,TGTGCCAGCAGCCTACAGGGGGCGAACGAGCAGTACTTC
TRBV25-1,TRBJ1-1,-,-,CASSGHRTAGTEAFF,TGTGCCAGCAGTGGGCACAGGACGGCGGGGACTGAAGCTTTCTTT
TRBV19,TRBJ1-1,-,-,CASSIGLPSEAFF,TGTGCCAGTAGTATAGGGTTACCCTCTGAAGCTTTCTTT
TRBV5-4,TRBJ2-5,-,-,CASSKEGGAGETQYF,TGTGCCAGCAGCAAAGAGGGGGGGGCCGGGGAGACCCAGTACTTC
TRBV6-6,TRBJ1-5,-,-,CASSGLYQPQHF,TGTGCCAGCAGTGGACTATACCAGCCCCAGCATTTT
TRBV10-1,TRBJ2-7,-,-,CASSDLYEQYF,TGCGCCAGCAGTGACCTTTACGAGCAGTACTTC